Presented here are 17 T cell receptor beta chains from one specimen sequenced in a study of blood T cell repertoires in COVID-19. Assay: immunoSEQ multiplex PCR; the TCRdb copy retains only in-frame clones and omits some. The sample has 55,000 to 90,000 clones, about 88% seen once. The sequenced material came from peripheral blood. These receptors originate from an older man with active COVID-19.

This sequence joins TRBV6-2 or TRBV6-3 and TRBJ2-1; 14 positions match TRBD2. This CDR3 region has 18 residues. Germline CDR1 MNHEY, CDR2 SVGEGT. The ends lost 6 bases at V and 6 bases at J; junction bases unmatched: 13. The CDR3 is CASSRGTSGRPVRNEQFF. CDR3 DNA sequence: TGTGCCAGCAGCCGAGGGACTAGCGGGAGACCCGTTCGCAATGAGCAGTTCTTC.

V usage is TRBV6-2 or TRBV6-3 and J usage is TRBJ2-3, with 7 positions matching TRBD1. V dropped 6 bases and J dropped 4; count of bases not matched to a gene: 13. The CDR3 loop spans 16 amino acids. Germline V gene lookup returns CDR1 MNHEY and CDR2 SVGEGT. CDR3 DNA sequence: TGTGCCAGCAGCCTAACCTCAGGACAGGCATCAGATACGCAGTATTTT. It is translated as CASSLTSGQASDTQYF.

The rearrangement links TRBV5-1 to TRBJ2-5; 13 bases are shared with TRBD2. The trim removed 3 bases at V and 5 bases at J, leaving 13 bases unmatched. Germline V CDR1 and CDR2: SGHRS, YFSETQ. The CDR3 has 18 residues. In nucleotides, the CDR3 is TGCGCCAGCAGCTCCCTCATAACTAGCGGGAGGGCCCCGGAGACCCAGTACTTC. Translating gives CASSSLITSGRAPETQYF.

The chain has TRBV10-3 and TRBJ2-3; TRBD2 matches at 11 bases. CDR1 and CDR2 (germline): ENHRY, SYGVKD. The trim removed 10 bases at V and 1 base at J, leaving 4 bases unmatched. There are 14 residues in the CDR3. CDR3 in amino acids: CATQLAGGTDTQYF. The CDR3 region has the DNA TGTGCCACCCAACTAGCGGGAGGCACAGATACGCAGTATTTT.

The chain employs TRBV3-1 (or the pseudogene TRBV3-2) and TRBJ2-5; possible D gene TRBD1, 6 bases. The CDR3 is 15 amino acids. The V and J ends lost 2 bases and 2 bases respectively, with 12 bases between them. The germline gives CDR1 LGHDT, CDR2 YNNKEL (reference sequence). CDR3 protein: CASSQWAGVQETQYF. The DNA for the CDR3 is TGTGCCAGCAGCCAATGGGCAGGGGTACAAGAGACCCAGTACTTC.

This chain connects TRBV19 to TRBJ2-5; perhaps TRBD2 as D (5 bases). CDR3 length: 15 amino acids. The V gene lost 5 bases and the J gene lost 5 bases, with 18 bases spanning the gap. Germline V gives CDR1 LNHDA, CDR2 SQIVND (reference sequence). The CDR3: CASSPPGLRGETQYF. The CDR3 coding sequence is TGTGCCAGTAGTCCCCCCGGGCTCCGAGGGGAGACCCAGTACTTC.

The chain uses TRBV28 and TRBJ2-7; a possible D gene is TRBD2 (7 bases). This CDR3 is 15 amino acids long. Germline assignment: CDR1 MDHEN and CDR2 SYDVKM. The V end lost 3 bases, the J end lost 0 bases, and 12 bases lay between the germline ends. Written as DNA, the CDR3 is TGTGCCAGCAGTTTCCCCGGGGGGCCCTCCTACGAGCAGTACTTC. It yields the protein CASSFPGGPSYEQYF.

This clone was observed a handful of times. In DNA form, the CDR3 reads TGTGCCAGCAGGGGGCAGGGGGCCGGGAATGAGCAGTTCTTC. Translated: CASRGQGAGNEQFF. V is TRBV7-3 and J is TRBJ2-1, with 8 bases that match TRBD1. After removal of 6 bases from V and 7 bases from J, the junction contained 8 bases not matched to a gene. This CDR3 is 14 amino acids long. Germline CDR1 SGHTA, CDR2 FQGTGA.

The CDR3 coding sequence is TGTGCCAGCAGTTTCGCGGGGGATGTTCAGCCCCAGCATTTT. Its protein is CASSFAGDVQPQHF. This sequence joins TRBV28 and TRBJ1-5; a possible D gene is TRBD1 (5 bases). V lost 3 bases to trimming and J lost 6 bases, with 12 bases between them. From germline, CDR1 is MDHEN and CDR2 SYDVKM. This CDR3 contains 14 residues.

In this sample, this clone turned up a few times. The V and J genes are TRBV19 and TRBJ2-7; 7 bases fit TRBD1. Germline V CDR1 and CDR2: LNHDA, SQIVND (reference sequence). The CDR3 has 14 amino acids. V lost 3 bases and J lost 5; bases outside the gene matches: 7. The CDR3 DNA sequence: TGTGCCAGTAGTATGGGAACAGGGGCGGACGAGCAGTACTTC. Its protein is CASSMGTGADEQYF.

This chain joins TRBV15 and TRBJ2-7, with 12 bases fitting TRBD1. This CDR3 is built from 14 residues. Germline V CDR1 and CDR2: LNHNV, YYDKDF (reference sequence). The V gene end was trimmed by 5 bases and the J gene end by 4 bases; junction bases not matched to a gene: 3. The CDR3 sequence: CATSRDRGPYEQYF. CDR3 DNA: TGTGCCACCAGCCGGGACAGGGGGCCGTACGAGCAGTACTTC.

This sequence joins TRBV12-3 or TRBV12-4 and TRBJ1-3, with unresolved D. The CDR3 totals 12 residues. Trimming pared 7 bases from V and 8 bases from J, leaving 12 bases between. The CDR3 is CASTPAGDTIYF. The CDR3 DNA sequence: TGTGCCAGCACCCCCGCCGGGGACACCATATATTTT.

The chain uses TRBV27 and TRBJ2-7; 12 positions match TRBD2. The germline V gene has CDR1 MNHEY and CDR2 SMNVEV (reference sequence). The CDR3 is 17 amino acids. The V gene end was trimmed by 7 bases and the J gene end by 3 bases; junction bases not matched to a gene: 13. CDR3 region: CASIRTVGTSGFYEQYF. The CDR3 DNA sequence: TGTGCCAGCATTCGCACCGTGGGGACTAGCGGGTTCTACGAGCAGTACTTC.

This chain uses TRBV9 with TRBJ2-3; a possible D gene is TRBD2 (7 bases). Trimming took 4 bases from V and 1 from J, leaving 13 bases between them. The CDR3 totals 15 residues. Germline CDR1 is SGDLS and CDR2 is YYNGEE. The CDR3 sequence: CASSLGGVGTDTQYF. The CDR3, as DNA: TGTGCCAGCAGCCTAGGGGGGGTTGGCACAGATACGCAGTATTTT.

This clone has only a few counts. This rearrangement joins TRBV6-6 to TRBJ1-1, with TRBD1 identical over 8 bases. The V gene's germline CDR1 is MNHNY and CDR2 SVGAGI (reference sequence). V lost 5 bases to trimming and J lost 7 bases; unmatched junction nucleotides: 12. The CDR3 sequence is 15 residues long. CDR3 bases: TGTGCCAGCAGTGCCCCCCGGACAGGGCAGTATGAAGCTTTCTTT. This gives the protein CASSAPRTGQYEAFF.

This clone was seen once. The chain is built from TRBV28 and TRBJ2-2; D is undetermined. CDR3 length: 14 residues. Trimming took off 6 bases at V and 0 bases at J, with 8 bases between the two ends. Germline CDR1 is MDHEN and CDR2 is SYDVKM. The CDR3 spells CASRRPSNTGELFF. CDR3 in DNA: TGTGCCAGCAGGCGGCCTTCGAACACCGGGGAGCTGTTTTTT. Variable domain in full (rest from reference TRBV28 and TRBJ2-2): DVKVTQSSRYLVKRTGEKVFLECVQDMDHENMFWYRQDPGLGLRLIYFSYDVKMKEKGDIPEGYSVSREKKERFSLILESASTNQTSMYLCASRRPSNTGELFFGEGSRLTVL.

This clone showed up just once. J is TRBJ1-2 and V is TRBV4-3; D is uncertain. The CDR3 covers 13 residues. Trimming pared 0 bases from V and 8 bases from J, leaving 10 bases between. Germline V CDR1 and CDR2: LGHNA, YSLEER. CDR3 sequence: CASSQDRAGGYTF. The CDR3 DNA is TGCGCCAGCAGCCAAGATCGGGCGGGGGGCTACACCTTC.